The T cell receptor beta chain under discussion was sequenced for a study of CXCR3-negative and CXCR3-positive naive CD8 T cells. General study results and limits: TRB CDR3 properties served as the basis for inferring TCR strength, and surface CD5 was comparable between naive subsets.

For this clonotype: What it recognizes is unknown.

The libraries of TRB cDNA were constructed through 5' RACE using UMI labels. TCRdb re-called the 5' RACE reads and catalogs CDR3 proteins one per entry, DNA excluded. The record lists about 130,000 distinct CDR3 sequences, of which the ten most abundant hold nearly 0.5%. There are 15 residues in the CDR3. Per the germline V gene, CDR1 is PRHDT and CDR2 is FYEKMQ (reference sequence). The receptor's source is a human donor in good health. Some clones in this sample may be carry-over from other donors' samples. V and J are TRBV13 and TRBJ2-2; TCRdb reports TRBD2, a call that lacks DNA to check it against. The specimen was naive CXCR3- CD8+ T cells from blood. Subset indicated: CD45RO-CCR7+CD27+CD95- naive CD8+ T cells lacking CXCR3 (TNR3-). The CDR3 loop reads CASSLWQRDTGELFF.